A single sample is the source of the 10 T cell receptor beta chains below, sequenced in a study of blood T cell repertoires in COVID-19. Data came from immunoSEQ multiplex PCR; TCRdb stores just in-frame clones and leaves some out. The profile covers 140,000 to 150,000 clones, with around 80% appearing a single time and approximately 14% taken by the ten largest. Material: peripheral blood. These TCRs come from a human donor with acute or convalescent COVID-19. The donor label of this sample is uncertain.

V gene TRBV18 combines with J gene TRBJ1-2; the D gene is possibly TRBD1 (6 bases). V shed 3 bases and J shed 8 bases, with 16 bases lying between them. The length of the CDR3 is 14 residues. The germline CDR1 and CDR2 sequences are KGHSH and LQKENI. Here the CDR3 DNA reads TGTGCCAGCTCACCCTCGGACAGCTCGACGGGCTACACCTTC. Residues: CASSPSDSSTGYTF.

The CDR3 spells CASSEWTGQAYEQYF. The CDR3 nucleotides are TGTGCCAGCAGCGAATGGACAGGCCAAGCCTACGAGCAGTACTTC. The J gene is TRBJ2-7, the V gene TRBV11-2; the match to TRBD1 covers 7 bases. Trimming removed 5 bases from V and 2 bases from J; junction bases left unmatched: 9. This CDR3 region has 15 residues. Per the germline V gene, CDR1 is SGHAT and CDR2 is FQNNGV.

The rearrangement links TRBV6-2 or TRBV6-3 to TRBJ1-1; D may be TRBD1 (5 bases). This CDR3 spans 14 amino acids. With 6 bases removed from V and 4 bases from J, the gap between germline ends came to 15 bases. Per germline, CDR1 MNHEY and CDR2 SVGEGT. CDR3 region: CASSETVRVTEAFF. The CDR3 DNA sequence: TGTGCCAGCAGCGAGACAGTGCGCGTCACTGAAGCTTTCTTT.

CDR3 nucleotides: TGTGCCAGCAGCCAAGATAGGCACAGGGCAGCATACTTC. This encodes CASSQDRHRAAYF. The chain carries TRBV3-1 (or the pseudogene TRBV3-2) and TRBJ2-7, with a possible D match to TRBD1 (6 bases). The CDR3 runs to 13 residues. V lost 0 bases and J 13 bases, leaving 16 bases between the germline ends. Germline CDR1 LGHDT, CDR2 YNNKEL (reference sequence).

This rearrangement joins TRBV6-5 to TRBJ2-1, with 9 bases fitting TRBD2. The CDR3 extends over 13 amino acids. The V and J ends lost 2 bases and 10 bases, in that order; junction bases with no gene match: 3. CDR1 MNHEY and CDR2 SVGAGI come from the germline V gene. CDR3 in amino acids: CASSYRRGGEQFF. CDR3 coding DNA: TGTGCCAGCAGTTACCGGCGGGGGGGCGAGCAGTTCTTC.

CDR3 in amino acids: CASSRDRTDCSGNTIYF. CDR3 DNA sequence: TGCGCCAGCAGTCGGGACCGGACAGATTGCTCTGGAAACACCATATATTTT. V usage is TRBV23-1 and J usage is TRBJ1-3, with D perhaps TRBD1 (6 bases). TRBV23-1 is labeled an ORF, and its function is uncertain. V was clipped by 4 bases and J by 0 bases, with 16 bases between them. This CDR3 comprises 17 residues.

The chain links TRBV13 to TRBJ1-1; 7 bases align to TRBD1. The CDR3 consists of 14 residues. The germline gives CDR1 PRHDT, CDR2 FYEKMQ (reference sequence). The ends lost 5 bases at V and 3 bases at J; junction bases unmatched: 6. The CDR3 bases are TGTGCCAGCAGCCCCCGACAGGGATACACTGAAGCTTTCTTT. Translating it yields CASSPRQGYTEAFF.

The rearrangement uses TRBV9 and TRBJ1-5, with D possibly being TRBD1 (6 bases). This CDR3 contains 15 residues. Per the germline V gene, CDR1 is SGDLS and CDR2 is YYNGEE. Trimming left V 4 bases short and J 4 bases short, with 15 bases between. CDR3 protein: CASSPGVRGNQPQHF. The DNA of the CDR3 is TGTGCCAGCAGCCCCGGGGTGAGGGGGAATCAGCCCCAGCATTTT.

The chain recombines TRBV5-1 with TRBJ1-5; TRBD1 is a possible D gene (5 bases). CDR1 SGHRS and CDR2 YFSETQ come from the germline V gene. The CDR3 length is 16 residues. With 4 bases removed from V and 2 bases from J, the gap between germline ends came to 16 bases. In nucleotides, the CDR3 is TGCGCCAGCAGCCCCTCCGGGAGGGGAGGCAATCAGCCCCAGCATTTT. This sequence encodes CASSPSGRGGNQPQHF. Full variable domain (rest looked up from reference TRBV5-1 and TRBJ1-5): KAGVTQTPRYLIKTRGQQVTLSCSPISGHRSVSWYQQTPGQGLQFLFEYFSETQRNKGNFPGRFSGRQFSNSRSEMNVSTLELGDSALYLCASSPSGRGGNQPQHFGDGTRLSIL.

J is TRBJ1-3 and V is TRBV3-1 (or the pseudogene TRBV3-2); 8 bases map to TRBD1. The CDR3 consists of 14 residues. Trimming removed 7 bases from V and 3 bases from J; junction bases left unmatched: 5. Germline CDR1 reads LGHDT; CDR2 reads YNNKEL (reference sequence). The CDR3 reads CASTDRGGGNTIYF. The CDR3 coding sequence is TGTGCCAGCACCGACAGGGGTGGTGGAAACACCATATATTTT.